This T cell receptor (beta chain) was sequenced in a study of T cells in Graves' hyperthyroidism and ophthalmopathy. Amplified regions were TCR beta CDR3 sequences from RNA transcripts. Initially, a first-round RT-PCR of the TCR CDR3 employed the HTBI primer set. TCRdb fed the multiplex PCR reads into MiXCR, producing one record per CDR3 protein. This table has about 500,000 distinct CDR3 sequences, roughly a sixth appearing once. Between the trimmed V and J ends, which lost 3 bases and 3 bases, there was a span of 8 bases. Germline V gene data show CDR1 as MNHEY and CDR2 as SVGEGT. This CDR3 contains 13 residues.

The source of this sequence is a woman in her thirties with Graves' ophthalmopathy. Sequenced input: blood. V usage is TRBV6-2 or TRBV6-3 and J usage is TRBJ2-5; TRBD2 is a possible D gene (5 bases). CDR3 coding DNA: TGTGCCAGCAGTTATTTCGGGGAAGAGACCCAGTACTTC. Residues: CASSYFGEETQYF.